These T cell receptor beta chains were read from a single sample in a study of Ad26.COV2.S vaccination and SARS-CoV-2 variants. Assay used: immunoSEQ multiplex PCR; TCRdb lists only in-frame clones, some missing. The table lists roughly 400,000 clones, approximately 90% of them singletons. Sequenced here: peripheral blood, sampled in a trial of Ad26.COV2.S vaccine versus placebo. The origin of the receptors is a person between 18 and 60 years old who received the Ad26.COV2.S COVID-19 vaccine or a placebo. Each CDR3 is given with its conserved first and last residue. Each record gives: J gene, D gene, V gene, CDR3 protein, CDR3 DNA. D genes are given only for firm matches.

J gene: TRBJ2-4; D gene: TRBD1; V gene: TRBV3-1/TRBV3-2; CDR3 protein: CASSQPGTGVFAKNIQYF; CDR3 DNA: TGTGCCAGCAGCCAGCCCGGGACAGGGGTATTTGCCAAAAACATTCAGTACTTC
J gene: TRBJ1-1; D gene: .; V gene: TRBV5-8; CDR3 protein: CASSFETTTNTEAFF; CDR3 DNA: TGTGCCAGCAGCTTTGAAACTACTACGAACACTGAAGCTTTCTTT
J gene: TRBJ2-1; D gene: .; V gene: TRBV11-2; CDR3 protein: CASSRLRDSPYHEQFF; CDR3 DNA: TGTGCCAGCAGCCGCCTCCGGGACTCCCCCTACCATGAGCAGTTCTTC
J gene: TRBJ1-5; D gene: TRBD1; V gene: TRBV7-9; CDR3 protein: CASSLGDRESDQPQHF; CDR3 DNA: TGTGCCAGCAGCTTAGGGGACAGGGAGTCCGATCAGCCCCAGCATTTT
J gene: TRBJ1-2; D gene: TRBD1; V gene: TRBV24-1; CDR3 protein: CATSDLGTGGNYGYTF; CDR3 DNA: TGTGCCACCAGTGATCTAGGGACAGGGGGAAACTATGGCTACACCTTC
J gene: TRBJ2-5; D gene: .; V gene: TRBV5-1; CDR3 protein: CASSWDTVQETQYF; CDR3 DNA: TGCGCCAGCAGCTGGGACACGGTACAAGAGACCCAGTACTTC
J gene: TRBJ2-5; D gene: .; V gene: TRBV7-9; CDR3 protein: CASSLEEFKETQYF; CDR3 DNA: TGTGCCAGCAGCTTAGAGGAGTTCAAAGAGACCCAGTACTTC
J gene: TRBJ1-6; D gene: TRBD1; V gene: TRBV24-1; CDR3 protein: CATSDFEGGAYNSPLHF; CDR3 DNA: TGTGCCACCAGTGATTTCGAAGGGGGCGCTTATAATTCACCCCTCCACTTT
J gene: TRBJ1-5; D gene: .; V gene: TRBV19; CDR3 protein: CASSIQDRFNQPQHF; CDR3 DNA: TGTGCCAGTAGTATTCAGGACAGATTTAATCAGCCCCAGCATTTT
J gene: TRBJ2-1; D gene: TRBD2; V gene: TRBV7-9; CDR3 protein: CASSLTAGETYNEQFF; CDR3 DNA: TGTGCCAGCAGCTTAACGGCGGGGGAAACCTACAATGAGCAGTTCTTC
J gene: TRBJ1-1; D gene: .; V gene: TRBV6-6; CDR3 protein: CASSFKEAEAFF; CDR3 DNA: TGTGCCAGCAGTTTCAAAGAGGCTGAAGCTTTCTTT
J gene: TRBJ2-3; D gene: .; V gene: TRBV6-6; CDR3 protein: CASSYPGVDTQYF; CDR3 DNA: TGTGCCAGCAGTTACCCGGGGGTAGATACGCAGTATTTT
J gene: TRBJ2-5; D gene: TRBD1; V gene: TRBV5-6; CDR3 protein: CASSFGTVPPKYF; CDR3 DNA: TGTGCCAGCAGCTTCGGGACAGTACCCCCTAAGTACTTC